The TCR beta chain described here comes from a study of T-cell memory formation after mild COVID-19. Study information: TCR clusters were mostly confined to one donor each.

Employing constant-segment primers, 5'RACE generated TCR alpha and TCR beta cDNA libraries bearing sample barcodes and UMIs. TCRdb used MiXCR to reprocess the 5' RACE reads, holding one entry per CDR3 protein. The sample contains roughly 600,000 distinct CDR3 sequences, approximately 18% of which appear only once. General observations from the study: Chiefly within CM and EM were the contracting CD4+ clones; CD8+ ones were within EMRA. Day 15 to 85 contracting clones showed balanced CD4/CD8; later expanders leaned CD4+.

About this clonotype itself: Its antigen is undetermined.

This TCR was recovered from an adult woman who had mild COVID-19 (a few samples of this study predate the infection). Cell type and time point are not known. The sequenced sample was PBMCs or a T cell subset sorted from them (not recorded which).

The CDR3 spells CASSADGGTEAFF. The CDR3 nucleotides are TGTGCCAGCAGCGCGGACGGTGGCACTGAAGCTTTCTTT. The gene calls are TRBV7-7 and TRBJ1-1; D gene ambiguous. Germline V gene lookup returns CDR1 SSHAT and CDR2 FNYEAQ (reference sequence). The CDR3 is made up of 13 amino acids. V was pared by 5 bases and J by 4 bases, with 11 bases between.